Presented here are 27 T cell receptor beta chains from one specimen sequenced in a study of T cell responses to AZD1222 COVID-19 vaccine. Repertoires were generated with immunoSEQ multiplex PCR, while TCRdb's copy carries only in-frame clones and drops some. The sample holds about 100,000 clones, 70% to 90% seen once. Sequencing was performed on peripheral blood, taken on day 0 of MenACWY control vaccination. These receptors were collected from an adult in good health.

This chain joins TRBV6-2 or TRBV6-3 and TRBJ1-4; D is perhaps TRBD1 (6 bases). V dropped 6 bases and J dropped 0 bases, with 11 bases sitting between them. This CDR3 is built from 15 residues. Germline CDR1 reads MNHEY; CDR2 reads SVGEGT. DNA of the CDR3: TGTGCCAGCAGCCGAGCAGGGGCAACTAATGAAAAACTGTTTTTT. This codes for CASSRAGATNEKLFF.

This clone turned up a few times. The chain joins TRBV7-2 to TRBJ1-2; D gene uncertain. Germline-derived CDR1 and CDR2 are SGHTA and FQGNSA. V lost 4 bases and J lost 7, with 10 bases in between. The CDR3 contains 12 residues. CDR3 DNA sequence: TGTGCCAGCAGCTCGAGCGGGAGTGGCTACACCTTC. Protein sequence: CASSSSGSGYTF.

This sequence joins TRBV30 and TRBJ1-2; TRBD1 matches at 7 bases. The CDR3 is 14 amino acids. V shed 0 bases, J shed 4 bases, and the junction held 5 bases outside the gene matches. Germline V lookup: CDR1 GTSNPN, CDR2 SVGIG (reference sequence). This CDR3 is CAWSVTGVIYGYTF. The CDR3 DNA is TGTGCCTGGAGTGTAACAGGGGTGATCTATGGCTACACCTTC.

V usage is TRBV3-1 (or the pseudogene TRBV3-2) and J usage is TRBJ1-1, with TRBD1 identical over 9 bases. V shed 4 bases and J 3 bases; nucleotides not matched to a gene: 3. This CDR3 has 14 residues. CDR1 and CDR2 (germline): LGHDT, YNNKEL (reference sequence). CDR3 bases: TGTGCCAGCAGCCCGAGGACAGGGGACACTGAAGCTTTCTTT. Translation gives CASSPRTGDTEAFF.

The chain carries TRBV5-1 and TRBJ1-2; no reliable D call. Trimming took 4 bases from V and 5 from J, leaving 15 bases between them. The V gene's germline CDR1 is SGHRS and CDR2 YFSETQ. The CDR3 is made up of 14 amino acids. This CDR3 reads CASSTSPGGYGYTF. CDR3 nucleotides: TGCGCCAGCAGCACAAGTCCTGGTGGGTATGGCTACACCTTC.

The rearrangement joins TRBV7-2 to TRBJ2-1; TRBD2 matches at 9 bases. V was clipped by 1 base and J by 8 bases; unmatched bases: 6. The CDR3 has 15 residues. CDR1 is SGHTA, CDR2 FQGNSA, per germline. DNA for the CDR3: TGTGCCAGCAGCTTAGTTGCGGGGGGGCCGCATGAGCAGTTCTTC. It specifies CASSLVAGGPHEQFF.

In this sample, this clone is medium-sized (0.01 to 0.1%). V and J are TRBV6-5 and TRBJ2-2; D is possibly TRBD2 (6 bases). V shed 8 bases and J shed 5 bases, with 9 bases lying between them. The CDR3 sequence is 12 residues long. Germline assignment: CDR1 MNHEY and CDR2 SVGAGI. This chain's CDR3 is CASYGGTGELFF. The CDR3 DNA follows: TGTGCCAGCTATGGGGGGACCGGGGAGCTGTTTTTT.

This clone was picked up one time. This chain links TRBV27 with TRBJ1-6; D not resolved. CDR3 size: 15 residues. Germline-derived CDR1 and CDR2 are MNHEY and SMNVEV (reference sequence). V was pared by 5 bases and J by 4 bases, with 12 bases between. The chain's CDR3 is CASSPVQHYNSPLHF. The CDR3 DNA reads as TGTGCCAGCAGTCCAGTACAACATTATAATTCACCCCTCCACTTT.

The chain has TRBV7-2 and TRBJ2-3; TRBD2 aligns across 12 bases. The CDR3 spans 16 residues. Germline V CDR1 and CDR2: SGHTA, FQGNSA. With 1 base clipped from V and 4 bases from J, the junction kept 3 bases outside the gene matches. CDR3: CASSLEASGGADTQYF. The CDR3 bases are TGTGCCAGCAGCTTAGAGGCTAGCGGGGGGGCAGATACGCAGTATTTT.

This chain connects TRBV18 to TRBJ2-5, with TRBD1 as a possible D gene (5 bases). The V gene lost 0 bases and the J gene lost 4 bases, with 12 bases spanning the gap. The germline CDR1 and CDR2 sequences are KGHSH and LQKENI. CDR3 length: 15 residues. CDR3 amino acids: CASSPPDGQGETQYF. The CDR3, as DNA: TGTGCCAGCTCACCACCGGACGGGCAGGGAGAGACCCAGTACTTC.

In its sample, this clone was seen once. Here the CDR3 DNA reads TGCGCCAGCAGCTTGGGTGTAGCGGGGGAGGATTACGAGCAGTACTTC. This translates into CASSLGVAGEDYEQYF. The gene calls are TRBV5-1 and TRBJ2-7, with TRBD2 identical over 9 bases. CDR3 size: 16 residues. Germline V gene data show CDR1 as SGHRS and CDR2 as YFSETQ. Trimming at V came to 0 bases and at J to 4 bases, leaving 8 bases not matched to a gene.

The chain has TRBV10-1 and TRBJ1-6; no reliable D call. Germline loops: CDR1 WNHNN, CDR2 SYGVQD (reference sequence). CDR3 size: 10 residues. V gave up 7 bases and J gave up 12 bases, with 7 bases separating them. CDR3 sequence: CASTWLPLHF. The CDR3 DNA follows: TGCGCCAGCACCTGGTTACCCCTCCACTTT.

This clone appeared once. The chain uses TRBV5-1 and TRBJ2-2, with 7 bases matching TRBD2. The V and J ends lost 0 bases and 5 bases, in that order; junction bases with no gene match: 7. Germline V gene sequence: CDR1 SGHRS, CDR2 YFSETQ. CDR3 length: 16 residues. The CDR3 DNA reads TGCGCCAGCAGCTTGGGCCCCCGGGGGGATACCGGGGAGCTGTTTTTT. Protein: CASSLGPRGDTGELFF. The entire variable domain, with the rest obtained from reference TRBV5-1 and TRBJ2-2, is as follows: KAGVTQTPRYLIKTRGQQVTLSCSPISGHRSVSWYQQTPGQGLQFLFEYFSETQRNKGNFPGRFSGRQFSNSRSEMNVSTLELGDSALYLCASSLGPRGDTGELFFGEGSRLTVL.

This clone was detected once. V and J are TRBV6-1 and TRBJ1-2; unclear D gene. This CDR3 is 12 amino acids long. V was clipped by 2 bases and J by 2 bases, with 3 bases between them. The germline V gene encodes CDR1 MNHNS and CDR2 SASEGT. CDR3 coding DNA: TGTGCCAGCAGTGAAATGAACTATGGCTACACCTTC. Its protein product is CASSEMNYGYTF.

V and J are TRBV9 and TRBJ1-1; D gene unclear. The CDR3 is 15 amino acids. The V end lost 0 bases, the J end lost 4 bases, and 13 bases lay between the germline ends. In germline, CDR1 is SGDLS, CDR2 YYNGEE. The CDR3, as DNA: TGTGCCAGCAGCGTAGGGGCAGCCGAGTCCACTGAAGCTTTCTTT. Its translation: CASSVGAAESTEAFF.

The rearrangement joins TRBV28 to TRBJ2-5, with D possibly TRBD2 on 5 matching bases. Looked up from germline, CDR1 is MDHEN and CDR2 is SYDVKM. V gave up 10 bases and J gave up 3 bases, with 9 bases separating them. The CDR3 consists of 11 residues. CDR3 protein: CAIFGEETQYF. The CDR3 DNA follows: TGTGCCATTTTCGGGGAAGAGACCCAGTACTTC.

The J gene is TRBJ2-3, the V gene TRBV9, with 7 bases matching TRBD2. The V and J ends lost 0 bases and 3 bases, in that order; junction bases with no gene match: 4. Germline loops: CDR1 SGDLS, CDR2 YYNGEE. The CDR3 contains 15 residues. CDR3 coding DNA: TGTGCCAGCAGCGTAGCAGGGACTAAGACAGATACGCAGTATTTT. Its protein is CASSVAGTKTDTQYF.

V is TRBV6-4 and J is TRBJ1-1; D gene uncertain. This CDR3 has 13 amino acids. The V end was cut by 8 bases, the J end by 4 bases, with 14 bases between. Germline CDR1 reads MRHNA; CDR2 reads SNTAGT. Written as DNA, the CDR3 is TGTGCCAGCGTAAGGTCTTTGGTCACTGAAGCTTTCTTT. Translated, it gives CASVRSLVTEAFF.

The V and J genes are TRBV15 and TRBJ2-1; TRBD2 agrees at 10 bases. J was trimmed by 7 bases and V by 4 bases; bases with no gene match: 10. Germline V gene sequence: CDR1 LNHNV, CDR2 YYDKDF (reference sequence). The CDR3 runs to 16 residues. Here the CDR3 reads CATSTVAGGLPNEQFF. The CDR3 DNA reads TGTGCCACCAGCACCGTAGCGGGAGGTCTACCAAATGAGCAGTTCTTC.

The chain joins TRBV3-1 (or the pseudogene TRBV3-2) to TRBJ1-3; 8 bases align to TRBD1. The germline V gene has CDR1 LGHDT and CDR2 YNNKEL (reference sequence). V dropped 1 base and J dropped 6; count of bases not matched to a gene: 2. This CDR3 comprises 14 residues. CDR3 amino acids: CASSQAGGENTIYF. The CDR3 bases are TGTGCCAGCAGCCAAGCAGGGGGCGAAAACACCATATATTTT.

The sample holds many counts of this clone. The genes are TRBV7-2 and TRBJ1-1; perhaps TRBD1 as D (6 bases). Germline V gene lookup returns CDR1 SGHTA and CDR2 FQGNSA. The V end was cut by 4 bases, the J end by 4 bases, with 10 bases between. The CDR3 consists of 13 residues. The CDR3: CASSSGEGTEAFF. CDR3 nucleotide sequence: TGTGCCAGCAGCTCAGGGGAGGGCACTGAAGCTTTCTTT.

The V and J genes are TRBV5-1 and TRBJ2-7; 9 bases agree with TRBD1. The CDR3 totals 14 residues. The V and J ends lost 4 bases and 6 bases, in that order; junction bases with no gene match: 8. Germline V lookup: CDR1 SGHRS, CDR2 YFSETQ. In DNA, the CDR3 is TGCGCCAGCAGCCGCGGACAGGGGAGGTCCGAGCAGTACTTC. The encoded protein is CASSRGQGRSEQYF.

The chain has TRBV6-4 and TRBJ1-5; tentative D call: TRBD1 (6 bases). From germline, CDR1 is MRHNA and CDR2 SNTAGT. Trimming shortened V by 2 bases and J by 0 bases, and 17 bases separated the two germline ends. The CDR3 spans 18 residues. CDR3 sequence (DNA): TGTGCCAGCAGTGACAGCCAGGGGAGGATATATAGCAATCAGCCCCAGCATTTT. Its protein is CASSDSQGRIYSNQPQHF.

This chain connects TRBV7-2 to TRBJ1-6, with a weak D call TRBD1 (5 bases). The CDR3 consists of 17 residues. CDR1 is SGHTA, CDR2 FQGNSA, per germline. Trimming cost V 1 base and J 13 bases, with 23 bases left between them. The DNA of the CDR3 is TGTGCCAGCAGCTTAGGAACCCTATGGGACGGCCATTATCCCCTCCACTTT. Its translation is CASSLGTLWDGHYPLHF.

V and J are TRBV6-2 or TRBV6-3 and TRBJ2-7, with a tentative D call TRBD2 (6 bases). Trimming removed 3 bases from V and 2 bases from J, with 17 bases in between. The CDR3 is 16 residues long. Per the germline V gene, CDR1 is MNHEY and CDR2 is SVGEGT. The CDR3 is CASSYEEGRATYEQYF. In DNA, the CDR3 is TGTGCCAGCAGTTATGAGGAGGGCAGGGCCACCTACGAGCAGTACTTC.

This sequence joins TRBV5-1 and TRBJ2-1; D possibly corresponds to TRBD2 (5 bases). This CDR3 is built from 18 residues. V was shortened by 0 bases and J by 4 bases, with 20 bases between the two germline ends. The V gene's germline CDR1 is SGHRS and CDR2 YFSETQ. Here the CDR3 reads CASSLGSAGRFLYNEQFF. The CDR3 DNA reads TGCGCCAGCAGCTTGGGGAGCGCGGGTCGCTTTTTGTACAATGAGCAGTTCTTC.

The V gene is TRBV7-2, the J gene TRBJ2-1; TRBD2 aligns across 9 bases. The germline V gene has CDR1 SGHTA and CDR2 FQGNSA. The J segment lost 4 bases and the V segment lost 4 bases, leaving 5 bases of the junction unmatched. The CDR3 runs 15 residues. The CDR3 region is CASSSLAGLYNEQFF. The CDR3 DNA sequence: TGTGCCAGCAGCTCCCTAGCGGGGCTTTACAATGAGCAGTTCTTC. The full variable domain, with the rest looked up from reference TRBV7-2 and TRBJ2-1, is GAGVSQSPSNKVTEKGKDVELRCDPISGHTALYWYRQSLGQGLEFLIYFQGNSAPDKSGLPSDRFSAERTGGSVSTLTIQRTQQEDSAVYLCASSSLAGLYNEQFFGPGTRLTVL.